Below are 28 T cell receptor beta chains sequenced from a single sample in a study of beta chain features in type 1 diabetes. These receptors' antigens are unknown. The whole isolated RNA underwent reverse transcription, so sequencing captured expressed TCRB transcripts. Repertoires were generated with immunoSEQ multiplex PCR, while TCRdb's copy carries only in-frame clones and drops some. The data show 55,000 to 80,000 clones, roughly 49% seen once. Study conclusions and caveats: Within each of all four CD4+ subsets, Type 1 diabetes patients had TCRB CDR3s that were moderately but significantly shorter.

Material for sequencing was central memory CD4+ T cells from blood. The receptor source for this set is a man aged 25-45 years with type 1 diabetes.

This clone was seen a handful of times. The J gene is TRBJ2-3, the V gene TRBV25-1, with D possibly being TRBD1 (5 bases). The CDR3 contains 11 residues. The V end lost 10 bases, the J end lost 7 bases, and 12 bases lay between the germline ends. Germline V gene lookup returns CDR1 MGHDK and CDR2 SYGVNS. DNA for the CDR3: TGTGCCACCACAGGCTCCTATACGCAGTATTTT. Its translation is CATTGSYTQYF. The variable domain in full, completed from reference TRBV25-1 and TRBJ2-3, reads EADIYQTPRYLVIGTGKKITLECSQTMGHDKMYWYQQDPGMELHLIHYSYGVNSTEKGDLSSESTVSRIRTEHFPLTLESARPSHTSQYLCATTGSYTQYFGPGTRLTVL.

This clone has only one observation. The CDR3 is CASSLLTQGATEAFF. CDR3 coding DNA: TGTGCCAGCAGCCTTTTGACTCAGGGGGCAACTGAAGCTTTCTTT. The rearrangement joins TRBV11-1 to TRBJ1-1; TRBD1 matches at 8 bases. CDR3 length: 15 residues. V lost 5 bases and J lost 5; bases outside the gene matches: 10. Per the germline V gene, CDR1 is SGHAT and CDR2 is FQDESV (reference sequence).

J is TRBJ2-2 and V is TRBV25-1; TRBD1 aligns across 7 bases. Germline loops: CDR1 MGHDK, CDR2 SYGVNS. This CDR3 has 15 residues. V lost 3 bases and J lost 4; bases outside the gene matches: 5. The CDR3 sequence is CASSDRDRATGELFF. The CDR3, as DNA: TGTGCCAGCAGTGACCGAGACAGGGCCACCGGGGAGCTGTTTTTT.

This clone turned up a few times. The gene calls are TRBV6-6 and TRBJ1-1; TRBD1 aligns across 9 bases. Germline CDR1 reads MNHNY; CDR2 reads SVGAGI (reference sequence). The ends lost 1 base at V and 6 bases at J; junction bases unmatched: 6. The CDR3 extends over 15 amino acids. The chain's CDR3 is CASSYFPQGAAEAFF. In nucleotides, the CDR3 is TGTGCCAGCAGTTACTTCCCACAGGGGGCCGCTGAAGCTTTCTTT.

The genes are TRBV11-2 and TRBJ2-1, with D tentatively TRBD1 (5 bases). The CDR3 contains 14 residues. CDR1 SGHAT and CDR2 FQNNGV come from the germline V gene. Trimming removed 4 bases from V and 7 bases from J, with 14 bases in between. Here the CDR3 reads CASSSQGFRNEQFF. The DNA for the CDR3 is TGTGCCAGCAGCTCTCAGGGATTTAGAAATGAGCAGTTCTTC. Variable domain in full (rest from reference TRBV11-2 and TRBJ2-1): EAGVAQSPRYKIIEKRQSVAFWCNPISGHATLYWYQQILGQGPKLLIQFQNNGVVDDSQLPKDRFSAERLKGVDSTLKIQPAKLEDSAVYLCASSSQGFRNEQFFGPGTRLTVL.

The V and J genes are TRBV23-1 and TRBJ2-6; 7 bases fit TRBD1. TRBV23-1 has ORF status, its function being uncertain. Trimming at V came to 2 bases and at J to 3 bases, leaving 10 bases not matched to a gene. The CDR3 contains 18 residues. The CDR3 coding sequence is TGCGCCAGCAGTCAACTACCGACAGGGATCAATGGGGCCAACGTCCTGACTTTC. It codes for CASSQLPTGINGANVLTF.

This rearrangement joins TRBV19 to TRBJ1-1, with D unresolved. The CDR3 has 12 amino acids. Per germline, CDR1 LNHDA and CDR2 SQIVND (reference sequence). Trimming left V 6 bases short and J 1 base short, with 6 bases between. The CDR3 loop is CASSYENTEAFF. The CDR3 nucleotides read TGTGCCAGTAGCTACGAGAACACTGAAGCTTTCTTT.

This clone was seen only a few times. J is TRBJ1-2 and V is TRBV7-9, with a tentative D call TRBD1 (6 bases). The germline gives CDR1 SEHNR, CDR2 FQNEAQ (reference sequence). The CDR3 has 14 amino acids. Trimming took 5 bases from V and 8 from J, leaving 18 bases between them. The CDR3 region is CASSRGRGGQGYTF. The CDR3 DNA reads as TGTGCCAGCAGCCGCGGCAGGGGCGGTCAGGGCTACACCTTC.

As for this clone: The sample carries other DNA sequences with the same CDR3. The chain links TRBV4-1 to TRBJ2-7; a weak D match, TRBD1 (5 bases). V was cut by 2 bases and J by 0 bases, with 11 bases left in between. The CDR3 contains 15 residues. Germline values: CDR1 MGHRA, CDR2 YSYEKL. Written as DNA, the CDR3 is TGCGCCAGCAGCCAACGGCAGGGAAGCTCCTACGAGCAGTACTTC. Translating it yields CASSQRQGSSYEQYF.

The J gene is TRBJ1-2, the V gene TRBV6-6; D may be TRBD1 (6 bases). There are 13 residues in the CDR3. V lost 6 bases and J 3 bases, leaving 11 bases between the germline ends. The germline V gene encodes CDR1 MNHNY and CDR2 SVGAGI (reference sequence). CDR3 in DNA: TGTGCCAGCAGCGAGAACAGGGACTATGGCTACACCTTC. Its translation is CASSENRDYGYTF.

This clone has a handful of counts. The chain carries TRBV2 and TRBJ2-1, with D possibly TRBD1 on 5 matching bases. The V and J ends lost 7 bases and 0 bases respectively, with 13 bases between them. This CDR3 spans 15 amino acids. Germline-derived CDR1 and CDR2 are SNHLY and FYNNEI. CDR3 nucleotides: TGTGCCAGCATCGCAGGGCAGCCCTCCTACAATGAGCAGTTCTTC. The encoded protein is CASIAGQPSYNEQFF.

V gene TRBV5-1 combines with J gene TRBJ1-1; D unresolved. The CDR3 has 13 amino acids. The V and J ends lost 1 base and 3 bases respectively, with 7 bases between them. Germline values: CDR1 SGHRS, CDR2 YFSETQ. The CDR3 DNA reads as TGCGCCAGCAGCTTGAAGCCGGACACTGAAGCTTTCTTT. It translates to CASSLKPDTEAFF.

V and J are TRBV29-1 and TRBJ2-5; 11 bases are a match to TRBD2. The junction had 10 bases not matched to a gene; V was cut back by 2 bases and J by 5 bases. The CDR3 extends over 16 amino acids. From germline, CDR1 is SQVTM and CDR2 ANQGSEA. The CDR3: CSVEPGVAGGMETQYF. CDR3 DNA: TGCAGCGTTGAACCGGGAGTAGCGGGAGGGATGGAGACCCAGTACTTC.

The CDR3 DNA reads as TGTGCCAGCAGTGAGGAGGGGCCTTTAGGGGCCCAGCATTTT. Translating it yields CASSEEGPLGAQHF. The chain couples TRBV25-1 to TRBJ1-5, with a tentative D call TRBD1 (5 bases). The germline V and J ends were trimmed by 3 bases and 11 bases, with 17 bases remaining between them. Germline values: CDR1 MGHDK, CDR2 SYGVNS. The CDR3 is 14 residues long.

The rearrangement links TRBV29-1 to TRBJ1-1; 7 nucleotides agree with TRBD1. Germline assignment: CDR1 SQVTM and CDR2 ANQGSEA. CDR3 length: 11 amino acids. V lost 6 bases and J lost 3; bases outside the gene matches: 1. The CDR3 spells CSVGTDTEAFF. The CDR3 DNA reads as TGCAGCGTAGGGACAGACACTGAAGCTTTCTTT.

This chain joins TRBV29-1 and TRBJ2-7; D is possibly TRBD2 (5 bases). CDR3 length: 12 residues. V lost 6 bases and J 3 bases, leaving 12 bases between the germline ends. Germline V lookup: CDR1 SQVTM, CDR2 ANQGSEA. The CDR3 loop reads CSVSSGNYEQYF. The CDR3 region has the DNA TGCAGCGTCAGCAGCGGAAACTACGAGCAGTACTTC.

This chain uses TRBV6-1 with TRBJ2-5, with D unresolved. V lost 3 bases and J 7 bases, leaving 6 bases between the germline ends. Germline V gene data show CDR1 as MNHNS and CDR2 as SASEGT. The CDR3 is 11 amino acids. CDR3 sequence reads: CASSDTRTQYF. The CDR3 region has the DNA TGTGCCAGCAGTGACACTCGGACCCAGTACTTC.

The rearrangement links TRBV19 to TRBJ2-2; 7 positions agree with TRBD2. CDR1 and CDR2 from the germline V gene are LNHDA and SQIVND (reference sequence). The CDR3 runs to 16 residues. The junction had 3 bases not matched to a gene; V was cut back by 2 bases and J by 0 bases. This CDR3 is CASSISGTTNTGELFF. The CDR3, as DNA: TGTGCCAGTAGTATATCCGGGACTACGAACACCGGGGAGCTGTTTTTT.

This chain uses TRBV30 with TRBJ2-3; D perhaps matches TRBD2 (6 bases). V was pared by 5 bases and J by 6 bases, with 27 bases between. Germline V CDR1 and CDR2: GTSNPN, SVGIG (reference sequence). This CDR3 has 17 residues. The CDR3 sequence: CAWGAGFTGTGGDTQYF. In DNA, the CDR3 is TGTGCCTGGGGCGCCGGTTTTACCGGGACTGGAGGGGATACGCAGTATTTT.

The rearrangement joins TRBV7-2 to TRBJ2-7; 9 bases line up with TRBD1. Germline values: CDR1 SGHTA, CDR2 FQGNSA. V lost 3 bases, J lost 2 bases, and 5 bases stayed unmatched. The CDR3 is made up of 15 amino acids. The CDR3 here is CASSLGQGPTYEQYF. In DNA, the CDR3 is TGTGCCAGCAGCTTGGGACAGGGCCCAACCTACGAGCAGTACTTC.

This chain joins TRBV30 and TRBJ2-7, with D possibly TRBD2 on 5 matching bases. V was trimmed by 4 bases and J by 5 bases, leaving 21 bases between them. CDR1 GTSNPN and CDR2 SVGIG come from the germline V gene (reference sequence). CDR3 size: 15 residues. CDR3 protein: CAWNYRGISLDEQYF. The CDR3 DNA follows: TGTGCCTGGAACTACCGGGGAATATCTCTGGACGAGCAGTACTTC.

This clone was picked up a small number of times. The CDR3 DNA reads TGTGCCTGGAGTCTTTACGCAGGGGATTCAGGGGCCAACGTCCTGACTTTC. Amino acid sequence: CAWSLYAGDSGANVLTF. V gene TRBV30 combines with J gene TRBJ2-6; maybe TRBD1 (6 bases). The CDR3 covers 17 residues. Germline values: CDR1 GTSNPN, CDR2 SVGIG (reference sequence). Trimming left V 2 bases short and J 4 bases short, with 18 bases between.

This chain connects TRBV6-5 to TRBJ2-3; D possibly corresponds to TRBD1 (5 bases). Germline V gene lookup returns CDR1 MNHEY and CDR2 SVGAGI. This CDR3 contains 15 residues. Trimming shortened V by 0 bases and J by 3 bases, and 10 bases separated the two germline ends. This chain's CDR3 is CASSYSKGWTDTQYF. The CDR3 DNA reads TGTGCCAGCAGTTACTCGAAGGGGTGGACAGATACGCAGTATTTT.

This rearrangement joins TRBV18 to TRBJ2-7, with D perhaps matching TRBD2 (5 bases). This CDR3 has 17 residues. Germline values: CDR1 KGHSH, CDR2 LQKENI. V shed 0 bases and J shed 2 bases, with 17 bases lying between them. The CDR3 loop is CASSPPVGGRGTYEQYF. In nucleotides, the CDR3 is TGTGCCAGCTCACCACCGGTTGGTGGGAGAGGGACCTACGAGCAGTACTTC.

V usage is TRBV29-1 and J usage is TRBJ2-3; D unclear. The CDR3 totals 13 residues. With 1 base removed from V and 4 bases from J, the gap between germline ends came to 9 bases. Germline-derived CDR1 and CDR2 are SQVTM and ANQGSEA. DNA for the CDR3: TGCAGCGTTGAAGGAGCGAAAGCAGATACGCAGTATTTT. It codes for CSVEGAKADTQYF.

The chain joins TRBV10-3 to TRBJ2-7, with a possible D match to TRBD1 (5 bases). Germline V gene lookup returns CDR1 ENHRY and CDR2 SYGVKD. The CDR3 totals 15 residues. The V end was cut by 4 bases, the J end by 0 bases, with 13 bases between. CDR3 DNA sequence: TGTGCCATCAGTGGGGCAGGGCAGAGCTCCTACGAGCAGTACTTC. It codes for CAISGAGQSSYEQYF.

This clone was observed once. V usage is TRBV7-9 and J usage is TRBJ2-4; the match to TRBD2 covers 8 bases. CDR1 SEHNR and CDR2 FQNEAQ come from the germline V gene (reference sequence). The CDR3 sequence is 14 residues long. Losses at the gene ends were 0 bases for V and 9 bases for J; bases not matched to a gene: 4. CDR3 sequence (DNA): TGTGCCAGCAGCTTAGCTAGCGGGGAAGTCATTCAGTACTTC. It is translated as CASSLASGEVIQYF.

This clone came up a few times. This chain joins TRBV11-2 and TRBJ2-5; 8 bases agree with TRBD2. Germline V gene sequence: CDR1 SGHAT, CDR2 FQNNGV. The CDR3 is 16 amino acids. The V gene end was trimmed by 5 bases and the J gene end by 2 bases; junction bases not matched to a gene: 10. The CDR3 reads CASSPPAGGKQETQYF. DNA for the CDR3: TGTGCCAGCAGCCCCCCGGCGGGGGGAAAACAAGAGACCCAGTACTTC.